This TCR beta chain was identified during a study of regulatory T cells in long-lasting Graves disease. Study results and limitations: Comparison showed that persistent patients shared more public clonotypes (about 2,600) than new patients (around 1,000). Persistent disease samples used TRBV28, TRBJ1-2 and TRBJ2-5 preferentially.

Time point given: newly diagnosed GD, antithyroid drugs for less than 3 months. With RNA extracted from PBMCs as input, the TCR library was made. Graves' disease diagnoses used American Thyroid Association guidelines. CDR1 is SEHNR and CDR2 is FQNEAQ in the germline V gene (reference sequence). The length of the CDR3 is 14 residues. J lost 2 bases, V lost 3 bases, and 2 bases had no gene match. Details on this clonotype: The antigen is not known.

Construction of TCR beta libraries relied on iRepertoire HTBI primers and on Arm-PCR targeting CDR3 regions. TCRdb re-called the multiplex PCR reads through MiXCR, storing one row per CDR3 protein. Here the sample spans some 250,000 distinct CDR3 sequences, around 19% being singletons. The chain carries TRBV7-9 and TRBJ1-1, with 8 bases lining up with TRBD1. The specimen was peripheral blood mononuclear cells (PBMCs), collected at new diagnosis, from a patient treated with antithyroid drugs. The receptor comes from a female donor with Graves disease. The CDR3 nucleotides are TGTGCCAGCAGCTTTACAGGGGGAAACACTGAAGCTTTCTTT. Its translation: CASSFTGGNTEAFF.